This TCR beta chain came from a study of T cell repertoires in cytomegalovirus infection. This clonotype was counted only a few times. Its target is unknown. Regarding the study as a whole: In two of eight donors, the top clonotype was HLA-C-restricted CMV-specific.

Between the trimmed V and J ends, which lost 2 bases and 2 bases, there was a span of 7 bases. CDR3 length equals 15 residues. The germline V gene has CDR1 MNHEY and CDR2 SVGEGT. TCRdb processed the reads anew with MiXCR; each CDR3 protein has one entry. The sample includes roughly 600,000 distinct CDR3 sequences, more than 20% of them seen just once. The chain couples TRBV6-2 or TRBV6-3 to TRBJ2-6; tentative D call: TRBD2 (6 bases). The sequence was collected from a human donor in good health (CMV status not recorded). Some clones in this sample may be carry-over from other donors' samples. The sequenced sample was CD8+ T cells from PBMCs. CDR3 sequence (DNA): TGTGCCAGCAGTTACGGAGGGGCTGGGGCCAACGTCCTGACTTTC. It codes for CASSYGGAGANVLTF.